The clone carrying this TCR beta chain is medium-sized (0.01 to 0.1%). The CDR3 extends over 15 amino acids. Germline V gene lookup returns CDR1 SEHNR and CDR2 FQNEAQ (reference sequence). V was pared by 5 bases and J by 1 base, with 13 bases between. Profiling relied on immunoSEQ multiplex PCR, and the TCRdb table lists in-frame clones only, not all of them. The sample holds 51,000 or so clones; around 94% are singletons and the top ten take approximately 2.9%. The source of the sample is a study of T cells after posttransplantation cyclophosphamide. This sequence originates from a woman in her twenties or thirties in good health and a related stem cell transplant donor. The chain recombines TRBV7-9 with TRBJ2-3, with D possibly TRBD2 on 6 matching bases. Input material: PBMCs. The CDR3 sequence is CASSPSAGRTDTQYF. CDR3 DNA sequence: TGTGCCAGCAGCCCATCGGCGGGGCGCACAGATACGCAGTATTTT.